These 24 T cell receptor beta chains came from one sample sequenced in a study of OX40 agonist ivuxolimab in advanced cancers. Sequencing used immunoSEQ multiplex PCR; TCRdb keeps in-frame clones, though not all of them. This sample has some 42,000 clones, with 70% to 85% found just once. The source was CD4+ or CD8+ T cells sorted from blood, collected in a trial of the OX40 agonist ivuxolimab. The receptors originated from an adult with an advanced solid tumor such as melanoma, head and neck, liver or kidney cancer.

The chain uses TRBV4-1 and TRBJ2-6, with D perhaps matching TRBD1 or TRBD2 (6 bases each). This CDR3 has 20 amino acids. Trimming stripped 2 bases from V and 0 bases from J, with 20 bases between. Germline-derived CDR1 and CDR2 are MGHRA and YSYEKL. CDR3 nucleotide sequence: TGCGCCAGCAGCCAATATGGGGCCGGGGGCCCCCCCTCTGGGGCCAACGTCCTGACTTTC. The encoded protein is CASSQYGAGGPPSGANVLTF.

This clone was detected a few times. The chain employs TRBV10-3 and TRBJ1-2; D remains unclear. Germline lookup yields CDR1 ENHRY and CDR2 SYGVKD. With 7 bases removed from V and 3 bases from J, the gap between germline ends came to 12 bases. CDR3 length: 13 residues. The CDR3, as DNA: TGTGCCATCAAAGGCATGAGGGACTATGGCTACACCTTC. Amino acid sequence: CAIKGMRDYGYTF.

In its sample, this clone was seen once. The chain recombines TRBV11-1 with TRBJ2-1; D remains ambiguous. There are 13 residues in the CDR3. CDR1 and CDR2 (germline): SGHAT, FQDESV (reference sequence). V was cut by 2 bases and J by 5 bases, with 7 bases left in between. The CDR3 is CASSLFYNNEQFF. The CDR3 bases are TGTGCCAGCAGCTTATTCTATAACAATGAGCAGTTCTTC.

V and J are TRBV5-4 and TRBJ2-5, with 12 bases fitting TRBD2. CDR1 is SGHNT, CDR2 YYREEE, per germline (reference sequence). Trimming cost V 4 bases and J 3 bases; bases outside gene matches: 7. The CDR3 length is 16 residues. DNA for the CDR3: TGTGCCAGCAGCCCCAGGACTAGCGGGGATAAAGAGACCCAGTACTTC. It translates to CASSPRTSGDKETQYF.

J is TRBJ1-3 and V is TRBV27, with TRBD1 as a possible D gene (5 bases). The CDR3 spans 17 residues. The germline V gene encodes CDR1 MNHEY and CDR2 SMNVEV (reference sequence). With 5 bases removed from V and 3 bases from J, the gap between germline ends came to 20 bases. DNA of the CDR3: TGTGCCAGCAGTCGCGTGATCCGGGACGTTCTTGGAAACACCATATATTTT. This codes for CASSRVIRDVLGNTIYF.

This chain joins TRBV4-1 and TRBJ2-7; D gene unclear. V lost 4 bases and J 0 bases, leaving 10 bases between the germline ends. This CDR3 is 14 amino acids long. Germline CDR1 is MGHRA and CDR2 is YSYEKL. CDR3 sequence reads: CASSPSRSSYEQYF. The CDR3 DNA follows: TGCGCCAGCAGCCCCTCGCGGAGCTCCTACGAGCAGTACTTC.

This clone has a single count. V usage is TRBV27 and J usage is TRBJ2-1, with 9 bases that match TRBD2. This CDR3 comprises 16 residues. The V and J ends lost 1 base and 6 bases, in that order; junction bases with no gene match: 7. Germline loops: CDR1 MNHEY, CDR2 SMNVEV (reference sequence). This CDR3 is CASSLWWREGANEQFF. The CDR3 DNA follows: TGTGCCAGCAGTTTATGGTGGCGGGAGGGGGCCAATGAGCAGTTCTTC.

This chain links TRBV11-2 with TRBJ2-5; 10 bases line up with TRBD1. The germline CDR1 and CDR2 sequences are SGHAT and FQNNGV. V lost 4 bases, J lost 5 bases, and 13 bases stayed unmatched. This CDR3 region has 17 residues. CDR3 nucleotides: TGTGCCAGCAGCTCAAAACCGGGACAGGGGATGTTGGAGACCCAGTACTTC. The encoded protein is CASSSKPGQGMLETQYF.

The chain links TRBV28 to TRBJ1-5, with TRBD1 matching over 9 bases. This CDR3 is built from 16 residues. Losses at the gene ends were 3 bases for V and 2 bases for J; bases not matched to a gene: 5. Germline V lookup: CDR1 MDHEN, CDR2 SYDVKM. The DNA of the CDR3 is TGTGCCAGCAGTTTGTCTAGGACAGGGGGCAATCAGCCCCAGCATTTT. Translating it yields CASSLSRTGGNQPQHF. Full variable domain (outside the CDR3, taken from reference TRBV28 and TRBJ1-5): DVKVTQSSRYLVKRTGEKVFLECVQDMDHENMFWYRQDPGLGLRLIYFSYDVKMKEKGDIPEGYSVSREKKERFSLILESASTNQTSMYLCASSLSRTGGNQPQHFGDGTRLSIL.

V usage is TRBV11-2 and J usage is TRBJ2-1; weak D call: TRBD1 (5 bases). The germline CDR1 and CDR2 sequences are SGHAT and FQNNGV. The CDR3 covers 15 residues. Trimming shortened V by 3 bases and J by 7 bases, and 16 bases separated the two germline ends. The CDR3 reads CASSFLGDGLNEQFF. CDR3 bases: TGTGCCAGCAGCTTTTTAGGGGATGGTTTGAATGAGCAGTTCTTC.

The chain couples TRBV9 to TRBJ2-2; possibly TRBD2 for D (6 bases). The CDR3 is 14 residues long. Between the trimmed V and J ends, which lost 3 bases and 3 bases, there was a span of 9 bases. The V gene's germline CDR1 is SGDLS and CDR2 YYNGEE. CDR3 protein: CASSAGGDTGELFF. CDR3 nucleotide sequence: TGTGCCAGCAGCGCCGGCGGGGACACCGGGGAGCTGTTTTTT. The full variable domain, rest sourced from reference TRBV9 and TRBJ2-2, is DSGVTQTPKHLITATGQRVTLRCSPRSGDLSVYWYQQSLDQGLQFLIQYYNGEERAKGNILERFSAQQFPDLHSELNLSSLELGDSALYFCASSAGGDTGELFFGEGSRLTVL.

This CDR3 reads CASSEGVPYEQYF. CDR3 nucleotide sequence: TGTGCCAGCAGCGAAGGGGTTCCCTACGAGCAGTACTTC. J is TRBJ2-7 and V is TRBV6-5; maybe TRBD1 (5 bases). This CDR3 is built from 13 residues. CDR1 and CDR2 (germline): MNHEY, SVGAGI. The V end lost 6 bases, the J end lost 2 bases, and 11 bases lay between the germline ends.

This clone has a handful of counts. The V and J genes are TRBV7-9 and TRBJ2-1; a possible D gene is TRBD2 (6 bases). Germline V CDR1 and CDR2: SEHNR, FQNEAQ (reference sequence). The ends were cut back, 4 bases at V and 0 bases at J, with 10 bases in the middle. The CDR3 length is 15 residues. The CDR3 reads CASSWDLFSYNEQFF. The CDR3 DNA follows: TGTGCCAGCAGCTGGGACTTATTCTCCTACAATGAGCAGTTCTTC. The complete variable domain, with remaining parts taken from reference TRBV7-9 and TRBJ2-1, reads DTGVSQNPRHKITKRGQNVTFRCDPISEHNRLYWYRQTLGQGPEFLTYFQNEAQLEKSRLLSDRFSAERPKGSFSTLEIQRTEQGDSAMYLCASSWDLFSYNEQFFGPGTRLTVL.

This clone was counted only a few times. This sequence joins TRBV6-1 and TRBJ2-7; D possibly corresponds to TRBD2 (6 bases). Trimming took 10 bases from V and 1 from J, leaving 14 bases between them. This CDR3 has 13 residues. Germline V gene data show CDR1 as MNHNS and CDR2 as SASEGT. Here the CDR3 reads CATEPGESYEQYF. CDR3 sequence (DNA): TGTGCCACAGAACCGGGGGAATCCTACGAGCAGTACTTC.

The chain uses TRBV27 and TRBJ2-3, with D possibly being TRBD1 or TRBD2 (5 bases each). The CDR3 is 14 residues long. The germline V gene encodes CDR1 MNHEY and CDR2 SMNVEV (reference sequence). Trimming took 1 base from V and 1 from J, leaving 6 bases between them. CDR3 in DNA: TGTGCCAGCAGTTTATTGGGGGGCACAGATACGCAGTATTTT. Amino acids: CASSLLGGTDTQYF.

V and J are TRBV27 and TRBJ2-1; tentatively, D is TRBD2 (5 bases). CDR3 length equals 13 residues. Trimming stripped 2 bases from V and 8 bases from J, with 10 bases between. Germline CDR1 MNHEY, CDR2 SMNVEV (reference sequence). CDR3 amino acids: CASSLGLLHEQFF. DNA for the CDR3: TGTGCCAGCAGTTTAGGACTTCTCCATGAGCAGTTCTTC.

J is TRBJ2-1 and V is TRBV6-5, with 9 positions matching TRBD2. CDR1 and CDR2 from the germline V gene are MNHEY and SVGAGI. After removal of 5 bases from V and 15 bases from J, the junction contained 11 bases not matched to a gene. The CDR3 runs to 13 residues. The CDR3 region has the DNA TGTGCCAGCAGTCCCCAATTCGGGACTAGCCTGTTCTTC. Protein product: CASSPQFGTSLFF.

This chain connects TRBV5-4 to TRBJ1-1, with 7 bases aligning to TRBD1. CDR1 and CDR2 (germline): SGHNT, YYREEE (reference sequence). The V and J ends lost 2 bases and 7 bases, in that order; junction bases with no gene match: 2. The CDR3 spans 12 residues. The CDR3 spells CASSFRDSEAFF. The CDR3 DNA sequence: TGTGCCAGCAGCTTCCGGGACAGTGAAGCTTTCTTT.

CDR3 in DNA: TGTGCCGGAGGGAAATCCTACGAGCAGTACTTC. This codes for CAGGKSYEQYF. The V and J genes are TRBV2 and TRBJ2-5, with D possibly being TRBD2 (6 bases). The J call may be incorrect, as the DNA end agrees better with TRBJ2-7. CDR1 is SNHLY, CDR2 FYNNEI, per germline. This CDR3 spans 11 amino acids.

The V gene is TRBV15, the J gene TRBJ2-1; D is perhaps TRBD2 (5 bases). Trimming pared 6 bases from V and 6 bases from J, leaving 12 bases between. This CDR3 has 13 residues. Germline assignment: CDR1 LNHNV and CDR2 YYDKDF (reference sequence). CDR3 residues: CATRGMAGNEQFF. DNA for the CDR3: TGTGCCACCAGGGGTATGGCGGGCAATGAGCAGTTCTTC.

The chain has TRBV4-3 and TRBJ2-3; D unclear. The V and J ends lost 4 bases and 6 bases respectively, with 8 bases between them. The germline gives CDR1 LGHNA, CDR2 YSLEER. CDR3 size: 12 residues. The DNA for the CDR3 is TGCGCCAGCAGCCTAGTTGGGGATACGCAGTATTTT. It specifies CASSLVGDTQYF.

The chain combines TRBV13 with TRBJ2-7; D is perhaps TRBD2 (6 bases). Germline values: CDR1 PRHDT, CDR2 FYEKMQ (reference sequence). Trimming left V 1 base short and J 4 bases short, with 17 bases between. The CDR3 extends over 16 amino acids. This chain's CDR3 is CASSLETPGVQYEQYF. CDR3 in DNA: TGTGCCAGCAGCTTAGAGACTCCGGGAGTCCAATACGAGCAGTACTTC.

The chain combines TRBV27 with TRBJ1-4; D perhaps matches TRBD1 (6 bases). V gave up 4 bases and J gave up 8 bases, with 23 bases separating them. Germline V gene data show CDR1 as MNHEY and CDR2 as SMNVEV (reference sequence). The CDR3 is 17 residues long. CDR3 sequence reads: CASSSLQGIGLGEKLFF. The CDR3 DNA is TGTGCCAGCAGTTCCCTTCAGGGGATAGGGTTAGGGGAAAAACTGTTTTTT.

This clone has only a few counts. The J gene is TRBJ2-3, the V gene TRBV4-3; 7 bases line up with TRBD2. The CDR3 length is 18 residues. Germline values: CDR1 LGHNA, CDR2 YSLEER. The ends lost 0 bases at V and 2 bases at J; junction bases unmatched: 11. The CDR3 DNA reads TGCGCCAGCAGCCAAGATCCTAGCGGACAATTAAACACAGATACGCAGTATTTT. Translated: CASSQDPSGQLNTDTQYF.